This TCR beta chain stems from a study of cytomegalovirus exposure and HLA in healthy donors. Study findings and constraints: Later analysis identified 16,951 TCR beta sequences associated with HLA alleles, using a false discovery rate threshold of 0.05. With DRB1 most and HLA-C fewest, TCR association rates differed between HLA loci in a later analysis. Reports indicate that TCR beta sequences accurately predicted the HLA-A and HLA-B alleles of most subjects.

The CDR3 has 14 residues. With V trimmed by 5 bases and J by 4 bases, 6 bases remained unmatched. Germline V CDR1 and CDR2: SSHAT, FNYEAQ (reference sequence). The PCR had 60 Vbeta and 13 Jbeta primers. Clones were sequenced by immunoSEQ multiplex PCR, and TCRdb holds only the in-frame ones, with some missing. The table includes some 180,000 clones, 75% to 85% detected once. About this clone itself: As yet, its antigen is unknown.

This rearrangement joins TRBV7-7 to TRBJ2-5; 8 positions agree with TRBD1. The sequence was obtained from a woman aged 25 to 39 in good health and CMV-seropositive. The sequencing sample was made of PBMCs. The CDR3 spells CASSPGQGPETQYF. The CDR3 nucleotides read TGTGCCAGCAGCCCCGGACAGGGCCCAGAGACCCAGTACTTC. Full variable domain (missing parts from reference TRBV7-7 and TRBJ2-5): GAGVSQSPRYKVTKRGQDVTLRCDPISSHATLYWYQQALGQGPEFLTYFNYEAQPDKSGLPSDRFSAERPEGSISTLTIQRTEQRDSAMYRCASSPGQGPETQYFGPGTRLLVL.